Listed below are T cell receptor beta chains from one sample, sequenced in a study of monozygotic twins with inflammatory bowel disease. TCRdb re-called the 5' RACE reads, yielding one record per CDR3 amino acid sequence without DNA. The sample includes 330,000 or so distinct CDR3 sequences. The material sequenced was blood. Receptor source: a human donor with ulcerative colitis or Crohn's disease, or a healthy co-twin of an affected twin (not recorded which). The CDR3 runs from the conserved cysteine through the conserved F or W. The order of the fields is J gene, V gene, CDR3 protein.

J: TRBJ1-1; V: TRBV19; CDR3: CASSSSSPQNTEAFF
J: TRBJ2-3; V: TRBV29-1; CDR3: CSVHKTSGSTDTQYF
J: TRBJ2-7; V: TRBV25-1; CDR3: CASSESHPFYEQYF
J: TRBJ1-5; V: TRBV2; CDR3: CASSEQGYGSNQPQHF
J: TRBJ2-3; V: TRBV7-9; CDR3: CASSSSRGAGTDTQYF
J: TRBJ1-1; V: TRBV3-1; CDR3: CASSGQDRKAFF
J: TRBJ2-3; V: TRBV4-1; CDR3: CASSRDSGSADTQYF
J: TRBJ2-3; V: TRBV4-3; CDR3: CASSQVGVTDTQYF
J: TRBJ2-1; V: TRBV5-1; CDR3: CASSSGGNYNEQFF
J: TRBJ2-3; V: TRBV20-1; CDR3: CSARTSGRSITDTQYF
J: TRBJ2-1; V: TRBV7-8; CDR3: CASSYLARSSYNEQFF
J: TRBJ2-5; V: TRBV10-2; CDR3: CASRRLAGEETQYF
J: TRBJ1-2; V: TRBV5-4; CDR3: CASSPVGGFYGYTF
J: TRBJ2-2; V: TRBV18; CDR3: CASSPQLAANTGELFF
J: TRBJ2-7; V: TRBV5-5; CDR3: CASSLVLWAQSSYEQYF
J: TRBJ1-1; V: TRBV30; CDR3: CAWSALVTGRGNTEAFF
J: TRBJ2-1; V: TRBV7-9; CDR3: CASSSLGTGMIDEQFF
J: TRBJ2-7; V: TRBV6-2/TRBV6-3; CDR3: CASSSFGTGFYEQYF
J: TRBJ2-1; V: TRBV6-4; CDR3: CASSLSVGSYNEQFF
J: TRBJ2-1; V: TRBV20-1; CDR3: CSARDGGQLYNEQFF
J: TRBJ1-2; V: TRBV29-1; CDR3: CSVLQGNGYTF
J: TRBJ2-7; V: TRBV29-1; CDR3: CSAELQGAGYEQYF
J: TRBJ1-4; V: TRBV18; CDR3: CASSPFRDSDEKLFF
J: TRBJ1-6; V: TRBV20-1; CDR3: CSAHSGGTASSPLHF
J: TRBJ2-7; V: TRBV20-1; CDR3: CSASRTSGSNTDEQYF
J: TRBJ2-3; V: TRBV6-1; CDR3: CASSPHSSGSFTDTQYF
J: TRBJ2-1; V: TRBV12-3/TRBV12-4; CDR3: CASTLVPPNVEQFF
J: TRBJ1-5; V: TRBV18; CDR3: CASSPWDSNQPQHF
J: TRBJ1-4; V: TRBV6-5; CDR3: CASSYSPGVDKLFF
J: TRBJ2-7; V: TRBV20-1; CDR3: CSARDEAAYEQYF
J: TRBJ2-7; V: TRBV5-1; CDR3: CASSLAGTADEQYF
J: TRBJ1-1; V: TRBV12-3/TRBV12-4; CDR3: CASSLIGPNTEAFF
J: TRBJ2-1; V: TRBV5-1; CDR3: CASSRNRDVGGEQFF
J: TRBJ2-2; V: TRBV2; CDR3: CASGGQSSWSGELFF
J: TRBJ2-2; V: TRBV4-3; CDR3: CASSRDRGQNTGELFF
J: TRBJ2-7; V: TRBV18; CDR3: CASSPDRAGYEQYF
J: TRBJ1-1; V: TRBV7-9; CDR3: CASSSKTISEAFF
J: TRBJ2-3; V: TRBV5-6; CDR3: CASSQMIRDTQYF
J: TRBJ2-3; V: TRBV29-1; CDR3: CSVDRDRSTDTQYF
J: TRBJ1-4; V: TRBV28; CDR3: CASSFGVSEKLFF
J: TRBJ1-1; V: TRBV10-3; CDR3: CAISGQGQNTEAFF
J: TRBJ2-5; V: TRBV7-9; CDR3: CASSHSRAGPVWETQYF
J: TRBJ2-5; V: TRBV5-1; CDR3: CASSLGQPKKEEETQYF
J: TRBJ1-4; V: TRBV5-1; CDR3: CASSFDSASEKLFF
J: TRBJ2-2; V: TRBV5-4; CDR3: CASSGRDGLGELFF
J: TRBJ2-5; V: TRBV12-3/TRBV12-4; CDR3: CASSPPGQGDSTQYF
J: TRBJ2-2; V: TRBV28; CDR3: CASSLSLALNGELFF
J: TRBJ2-1; V: TRBV20-1; CDR3: CSASGQGSFNEQFF
J: TRBJ2-1; V: TRBV10-3; CDR3: CAIRRDSGREQFF
J: TRBJ1-4; V: TRBV18; CDR3: CASSPPHSDEKLFF
J: TRBJ1-2; V: TRBV15; CDR3: CATSETRYGYTF
J: TRBJ2-1; V: TRBV20-1; CDR3: CSASESPTGEQFF
J: TRBJ2-3; V: TRBV29-1; CDR3: CSVNRDPDTQYF
J: TRBJ2-7; V: TRBV28; CDR3: CASSPKGFYSYEQYF
J: TRBJ2-1; V: TRBV2; CDR3: CASSGDSRAGNEQFF